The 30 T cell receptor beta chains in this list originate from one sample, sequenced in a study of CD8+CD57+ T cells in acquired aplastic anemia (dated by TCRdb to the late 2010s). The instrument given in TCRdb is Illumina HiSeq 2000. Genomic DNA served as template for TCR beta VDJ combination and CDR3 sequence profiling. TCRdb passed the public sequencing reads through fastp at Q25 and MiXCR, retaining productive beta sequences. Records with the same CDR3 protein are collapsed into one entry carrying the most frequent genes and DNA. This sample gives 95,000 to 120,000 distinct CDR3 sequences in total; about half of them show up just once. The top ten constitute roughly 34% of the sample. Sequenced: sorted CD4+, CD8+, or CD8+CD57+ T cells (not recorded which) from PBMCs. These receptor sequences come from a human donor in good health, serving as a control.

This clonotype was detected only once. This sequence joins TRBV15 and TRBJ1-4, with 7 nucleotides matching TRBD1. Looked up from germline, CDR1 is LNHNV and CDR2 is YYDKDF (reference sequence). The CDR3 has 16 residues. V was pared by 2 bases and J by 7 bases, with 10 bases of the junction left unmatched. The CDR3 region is CATSRSYTGDGEKLFF. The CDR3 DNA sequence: TGTGCCACCAGCAGATCCTATACAGGGGATGGTGAAAAACTGTTTTTT.

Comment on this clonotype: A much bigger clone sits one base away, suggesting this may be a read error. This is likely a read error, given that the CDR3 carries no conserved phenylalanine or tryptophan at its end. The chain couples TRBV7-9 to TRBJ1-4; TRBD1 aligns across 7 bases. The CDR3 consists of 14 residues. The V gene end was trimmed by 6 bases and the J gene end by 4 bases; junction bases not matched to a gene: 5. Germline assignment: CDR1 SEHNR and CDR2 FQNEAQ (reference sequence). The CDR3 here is CASRSGTDNEKLFS. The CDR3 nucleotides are TGTGCCAGCAGGTCCGGGACAGATAATGAAAAACTGTTTTCT.

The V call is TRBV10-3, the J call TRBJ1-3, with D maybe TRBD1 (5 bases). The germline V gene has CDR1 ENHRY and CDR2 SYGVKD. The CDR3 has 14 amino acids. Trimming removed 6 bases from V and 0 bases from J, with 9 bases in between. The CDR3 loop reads CAIRQTGSGNTIYF. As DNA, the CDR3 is TGTGCCATCAGACAAACAGGCTCTGGAAACACCATATATTTT.

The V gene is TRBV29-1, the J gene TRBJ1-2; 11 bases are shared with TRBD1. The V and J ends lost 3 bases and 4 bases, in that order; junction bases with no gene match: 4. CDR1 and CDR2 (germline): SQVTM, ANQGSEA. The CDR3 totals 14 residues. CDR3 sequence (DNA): TGCAGCGTTGAGGGACAGGGGGACGGCTATGGCTACACCTTC. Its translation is CSVEGQGDGYGYTF.

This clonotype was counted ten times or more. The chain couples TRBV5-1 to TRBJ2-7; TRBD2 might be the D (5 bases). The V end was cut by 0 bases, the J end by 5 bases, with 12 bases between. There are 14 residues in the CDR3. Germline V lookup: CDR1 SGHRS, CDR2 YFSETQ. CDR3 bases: TGCGCCAGCAGCTTGGCTGGGAGTCTGAACGAGCAGTACTTC. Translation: CASSLAGSLNEQYF.

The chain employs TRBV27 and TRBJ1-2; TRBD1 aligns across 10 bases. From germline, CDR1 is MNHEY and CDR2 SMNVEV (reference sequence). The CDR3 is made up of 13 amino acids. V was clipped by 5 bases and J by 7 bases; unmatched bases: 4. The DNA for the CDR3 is TGTGCCAGCAGTACTCGACAGGGGGCTGGCTACACCTTC. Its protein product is CASSTRQGAGYTF.

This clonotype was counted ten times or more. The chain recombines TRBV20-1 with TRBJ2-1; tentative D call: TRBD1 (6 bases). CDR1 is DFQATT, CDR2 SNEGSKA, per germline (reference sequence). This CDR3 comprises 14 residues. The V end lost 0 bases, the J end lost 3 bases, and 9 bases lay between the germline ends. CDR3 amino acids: CSARDGGSYNEQFF. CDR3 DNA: TGCAGTGCTAGAGATGGGGGCAGCTACAATGAGCAGTTCTTC.

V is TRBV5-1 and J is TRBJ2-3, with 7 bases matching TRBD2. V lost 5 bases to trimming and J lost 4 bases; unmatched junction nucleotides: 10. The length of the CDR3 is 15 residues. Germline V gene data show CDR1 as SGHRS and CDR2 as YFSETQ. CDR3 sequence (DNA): TGCGCCAGCAGGAGGGAGGGCCATATGGCAGATACGCAGTATTTT. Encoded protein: CASRREGHMADTQYF.

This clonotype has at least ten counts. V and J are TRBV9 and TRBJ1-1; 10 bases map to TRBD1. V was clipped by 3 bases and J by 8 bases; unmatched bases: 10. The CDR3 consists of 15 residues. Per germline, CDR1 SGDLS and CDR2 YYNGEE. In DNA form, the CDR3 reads TGTGCCAGCAGCGCAACGGGACAGGGGTCCGCGGAAGCTTTCTTT. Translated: CASSATGQGSAEAFF.

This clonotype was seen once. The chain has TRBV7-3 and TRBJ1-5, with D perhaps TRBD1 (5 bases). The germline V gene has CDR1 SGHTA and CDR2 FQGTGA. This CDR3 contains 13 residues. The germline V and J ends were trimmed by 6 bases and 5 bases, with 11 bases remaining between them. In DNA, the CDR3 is TGTGCCAGCAGTTTAGGGGAGGATCAGCCCCAGCATTTT. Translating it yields CASSLGEDQPQHF.

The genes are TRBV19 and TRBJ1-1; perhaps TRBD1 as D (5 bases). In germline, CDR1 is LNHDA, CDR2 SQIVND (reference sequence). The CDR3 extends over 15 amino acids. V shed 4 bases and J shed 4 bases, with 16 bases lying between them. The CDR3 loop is CASSTAGTGLTEAFF. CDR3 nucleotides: TGTGCCAGTAGTACGGCCGGGACCGGGCTCACTGAAGCTTTCTTT.

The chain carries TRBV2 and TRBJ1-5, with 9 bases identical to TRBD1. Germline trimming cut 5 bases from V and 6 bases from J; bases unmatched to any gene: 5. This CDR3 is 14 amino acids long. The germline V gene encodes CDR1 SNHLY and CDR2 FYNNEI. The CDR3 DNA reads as TGTGCCAGCAGTAAGGGACAGGGCGGTCAGCCCCAGCATTTT. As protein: CASSKGQGGQPQHF.

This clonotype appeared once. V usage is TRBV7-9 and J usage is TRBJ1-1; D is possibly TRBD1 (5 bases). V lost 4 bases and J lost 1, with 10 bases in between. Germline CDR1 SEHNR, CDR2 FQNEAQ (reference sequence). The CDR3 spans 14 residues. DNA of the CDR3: TGTGCCAGCAGCTCCCACACAGGGAACACTGAAGCTTTCTTT. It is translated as CASSSHTGNTEAFF.

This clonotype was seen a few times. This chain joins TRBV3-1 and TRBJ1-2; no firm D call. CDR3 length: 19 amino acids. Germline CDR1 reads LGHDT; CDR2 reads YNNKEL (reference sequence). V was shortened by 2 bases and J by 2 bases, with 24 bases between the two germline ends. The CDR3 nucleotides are TGTGCCAGCAGCCAATTCGAGTTGACACAGCCGAACATCAACTATGGCTACACCTTC. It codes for CASSQFELTQPNINYGYTF.

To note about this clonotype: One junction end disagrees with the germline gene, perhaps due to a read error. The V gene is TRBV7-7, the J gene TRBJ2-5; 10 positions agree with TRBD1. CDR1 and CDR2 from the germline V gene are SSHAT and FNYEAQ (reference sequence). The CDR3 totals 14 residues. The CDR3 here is CASSPPGQGETQYF. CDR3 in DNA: TGTGCTAGCAGCCCGCCGGGACAGGGGGAGACCCAGTACTTC.

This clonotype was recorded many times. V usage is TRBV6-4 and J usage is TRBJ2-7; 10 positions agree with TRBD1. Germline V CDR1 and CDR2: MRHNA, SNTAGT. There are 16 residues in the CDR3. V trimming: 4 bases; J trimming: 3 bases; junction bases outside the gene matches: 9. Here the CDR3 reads CASSGWGQGRSYEQYF. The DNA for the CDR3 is TGTGCCAGCAGTGGGTGGGGACAGGGGAGGAGCTACGAGCAGTACTTC.

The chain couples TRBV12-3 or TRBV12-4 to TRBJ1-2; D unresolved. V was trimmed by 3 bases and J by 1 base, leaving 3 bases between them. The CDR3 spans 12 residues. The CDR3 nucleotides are TGTGCCAGCAGTTTGTTTAACTATGGCTACACCTTC. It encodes CASSLFNYGYTF.

The CDR3 region is CASSQGGGAADTQYF. The CDR3 DNA sequence: TGTGCCAGCAGCCAAGGAGGGGGGGCCGCAGATACGCAGTATTTT. The rearrangement joins TRBV14 to TRBJ2-3, with D possibly matching TRBD2 (7 bases). V was pared by 1 base and J by 4 bases, with 12 bases between. Germline lookup yields CDR1 SGHDN and CDR2 FVKESK. The CDR3 is 15 amino acids.

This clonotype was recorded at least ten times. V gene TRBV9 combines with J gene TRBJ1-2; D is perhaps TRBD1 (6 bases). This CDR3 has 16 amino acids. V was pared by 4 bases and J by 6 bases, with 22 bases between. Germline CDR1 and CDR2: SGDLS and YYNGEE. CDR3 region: CASSSVGGGGDHGYTF. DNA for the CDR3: TGTGCCAGCAGCTCCGTCGGGGGGGGCGGTGATCATGGCTACACCTTC.

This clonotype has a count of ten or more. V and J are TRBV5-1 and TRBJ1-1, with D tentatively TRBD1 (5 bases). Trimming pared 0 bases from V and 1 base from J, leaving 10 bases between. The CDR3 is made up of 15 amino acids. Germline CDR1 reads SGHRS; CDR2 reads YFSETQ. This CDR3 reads CASSLGGFPNTEAFF. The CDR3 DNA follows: TGCGCCAGCAGCTTGGGGGGCTTCCCGAACACTGAAGCTTTCTTT.

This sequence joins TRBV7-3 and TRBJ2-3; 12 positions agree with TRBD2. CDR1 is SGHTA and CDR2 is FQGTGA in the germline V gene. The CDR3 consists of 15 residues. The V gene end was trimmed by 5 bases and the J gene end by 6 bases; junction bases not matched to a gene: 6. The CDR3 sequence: CASSPTSGRDDTQYF. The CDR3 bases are TGTGCCAGCAGCCCGACTAGCGGGAGAGATGATACGCAGTATTTT. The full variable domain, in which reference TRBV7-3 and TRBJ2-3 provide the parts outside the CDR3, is GAGVSQTPSNKVTEKGKYVELRCDPISGHTALYWYRQSLGQGPEFLIYFQGTGAADDSGLPNDRFFAVRPEGSVSTLKIQRTERGDSAVYLCASSPTSGRDDTQYFGPGTRLTVL.

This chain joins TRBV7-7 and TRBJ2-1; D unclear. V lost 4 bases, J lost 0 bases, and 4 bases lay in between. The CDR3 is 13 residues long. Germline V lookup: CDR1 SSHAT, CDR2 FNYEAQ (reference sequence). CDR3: CASSSSSYNEQFF. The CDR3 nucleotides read TGTGCCAGCAGCTCGAGCTCCTACAATGAGCAGTTCTTC.

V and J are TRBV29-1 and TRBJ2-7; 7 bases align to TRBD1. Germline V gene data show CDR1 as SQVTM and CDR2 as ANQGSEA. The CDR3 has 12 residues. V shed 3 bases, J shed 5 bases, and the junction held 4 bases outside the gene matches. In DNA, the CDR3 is TGCAGCGTTGAGACAGGGAAGGACGAGCAGTACTTC. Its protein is CSVETGKDEQYF.

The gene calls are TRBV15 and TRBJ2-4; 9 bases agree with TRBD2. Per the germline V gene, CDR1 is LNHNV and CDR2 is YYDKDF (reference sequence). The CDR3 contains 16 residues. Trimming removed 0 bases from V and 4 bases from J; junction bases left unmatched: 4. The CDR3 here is CATSRDASGAKNIQYF. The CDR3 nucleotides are TGTGCCACCAGCAGAGATGCTAGCGGGGCTAAAAACATTCAGTACTTC. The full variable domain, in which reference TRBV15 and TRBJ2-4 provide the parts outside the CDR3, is DAMVIQNPRYQVTQFGKPVTLSCSQTLNHNVMYWYQQKSSQAPKLLFHYYDKDFNNEADTPDNFQSRRPNTSFCFLDIRSPGLGDTAMYLCATSRDASGAKNIQYFGAGTRLSVL.

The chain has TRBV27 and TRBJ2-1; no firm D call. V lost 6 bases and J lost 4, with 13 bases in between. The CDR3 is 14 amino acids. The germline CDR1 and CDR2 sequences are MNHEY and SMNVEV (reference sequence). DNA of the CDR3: TGTGCCAGCAGCGTAGAGTCACCGTACAATGAGCAGTTCTTC. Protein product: CASSVESPYNEQFF.

The CDR3 nucleotides read TGTGCCAGCAGTGAAGCTCCAGGGTCCCCCACAGATACGCAGTATTTT. Protein sequence: CASSEAPGSPTDTQYF. The chain links TRBV6-1 to TRBJ2-3, with D possibly being TRBD1 (5 bases). Germline CDR1 is MNHNS and CDR2 is SASEGT. CDR3 length equals 16 residues. Trimming took off 0 bases at V and 2 bases at J, with 12 bases between the two ends.

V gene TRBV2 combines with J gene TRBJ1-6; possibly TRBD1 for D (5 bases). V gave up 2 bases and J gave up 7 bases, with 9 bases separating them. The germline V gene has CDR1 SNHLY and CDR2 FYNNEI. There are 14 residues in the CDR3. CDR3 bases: TGTGCCAGCAGTGAATACTGGGGGAATTCACCCCTCCACTTT. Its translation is CASSEYWGNSPLHF. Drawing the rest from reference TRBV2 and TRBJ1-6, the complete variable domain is EPEVTQTPSHQVTQMGQEVILRCVPISNHLYFYWYRQILGQKVEFLVSFYNNEISEKSEIFDDQFSVERPDGSNFTLKIRSTKLEDSAMYFCASSEYWGNSPLHFGNGTRLTVT.

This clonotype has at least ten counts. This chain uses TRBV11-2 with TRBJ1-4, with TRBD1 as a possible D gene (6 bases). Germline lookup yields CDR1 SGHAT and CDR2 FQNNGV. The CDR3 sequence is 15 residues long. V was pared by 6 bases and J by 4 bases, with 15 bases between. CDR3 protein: CASSSLQGLNEKLFF. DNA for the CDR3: TGTGCCAGCAGTTCGTTACAGGGACTTAATGAAAAACTGTTTTTT.

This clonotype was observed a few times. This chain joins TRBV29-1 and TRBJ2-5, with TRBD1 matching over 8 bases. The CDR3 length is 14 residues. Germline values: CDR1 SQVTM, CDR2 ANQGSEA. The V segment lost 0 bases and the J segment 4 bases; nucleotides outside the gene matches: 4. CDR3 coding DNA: TGCAGCGTTGAAGATCTACAGGGGGTAGAGACCCAGTACTTC. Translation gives CSVEDLQGVETQYF.

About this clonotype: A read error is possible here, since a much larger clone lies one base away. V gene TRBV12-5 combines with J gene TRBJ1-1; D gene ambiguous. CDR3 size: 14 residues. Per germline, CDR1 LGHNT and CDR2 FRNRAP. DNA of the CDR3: TGTGCTAGTGGTTTTGGCACTCCGAACGCTGAAGCTTTCTTT. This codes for CASGFGTPNAEAFF.